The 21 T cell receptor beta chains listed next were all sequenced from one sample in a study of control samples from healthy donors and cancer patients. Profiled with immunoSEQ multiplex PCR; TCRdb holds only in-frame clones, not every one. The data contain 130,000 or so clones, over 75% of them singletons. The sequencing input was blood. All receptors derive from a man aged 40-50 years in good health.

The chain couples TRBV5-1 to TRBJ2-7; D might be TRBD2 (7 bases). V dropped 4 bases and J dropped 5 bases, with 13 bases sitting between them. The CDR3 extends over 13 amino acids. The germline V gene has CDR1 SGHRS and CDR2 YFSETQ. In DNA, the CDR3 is TGCGCCAGCAGCGTGCAGGGGAGGGACGAGCAGTACTTC. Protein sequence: CASSVQGRDEQYF.

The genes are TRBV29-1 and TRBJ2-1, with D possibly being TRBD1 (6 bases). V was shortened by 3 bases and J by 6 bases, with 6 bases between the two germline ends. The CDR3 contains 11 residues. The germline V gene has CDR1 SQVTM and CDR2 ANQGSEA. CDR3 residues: CSVDRGNEQFF. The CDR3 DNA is TGCAGCGTTGACAGGGGCAATGAGCAGTTCTTC.

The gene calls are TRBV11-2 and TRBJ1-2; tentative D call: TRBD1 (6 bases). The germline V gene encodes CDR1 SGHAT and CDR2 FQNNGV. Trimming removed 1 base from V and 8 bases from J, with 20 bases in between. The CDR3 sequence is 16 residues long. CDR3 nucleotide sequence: TGTGCCAGCAGCTTAGTTTCGGGGGGCCATCAGGGAGGCTACACCTTC. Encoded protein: CASSLVSGGHQGGYTF.

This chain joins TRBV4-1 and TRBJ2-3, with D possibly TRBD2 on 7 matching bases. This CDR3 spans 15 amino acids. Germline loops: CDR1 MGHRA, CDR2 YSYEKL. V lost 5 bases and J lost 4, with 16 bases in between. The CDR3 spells CASSNGGRGADTQYF. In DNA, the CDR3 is TGCGCCAGCAGCAACGGGGGGCGTGGTGCAGATACGCAGTATTTT.

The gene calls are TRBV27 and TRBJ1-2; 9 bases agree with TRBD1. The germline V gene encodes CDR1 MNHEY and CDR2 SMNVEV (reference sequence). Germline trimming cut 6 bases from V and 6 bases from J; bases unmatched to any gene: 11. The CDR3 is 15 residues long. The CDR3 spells CASRAQGALENGYTF. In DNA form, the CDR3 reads TGTGCCAGCAGGGCACAGGGGGCCCTTGAGAATGGCTACACCTTC.

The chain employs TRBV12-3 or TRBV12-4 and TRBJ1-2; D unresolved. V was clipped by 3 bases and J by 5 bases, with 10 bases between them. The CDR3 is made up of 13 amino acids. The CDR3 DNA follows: TGTGCCAGCAGTTTCACAGAATCTTATGGCTACACCTTC. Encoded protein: CASSFTESYGYTF.

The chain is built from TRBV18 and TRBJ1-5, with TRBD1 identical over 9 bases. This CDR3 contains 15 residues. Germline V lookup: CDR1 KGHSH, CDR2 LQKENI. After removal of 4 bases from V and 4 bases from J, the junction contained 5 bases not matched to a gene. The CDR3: CASSQPGTGNQPQHF. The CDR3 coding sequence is TGTGCCAGCTCACAACCAGGGACAGGGAATCAGCCCCAGCATTTT.

In DNA form, the CDR3 reads TGTGCCAGTAGTATAGATGGGAGTACAGATACGCAGTATTTT. Its protein product is CASSIDGSTDTQYF. This rearrangement joins TRBV19 to TRBJ2-3, with D possibly matching TRBD2 (5 bases). Trimming pared 0 bases from V and 3 bases from J, leaving 7 bases between. This CDR3 region has 14 residues. Germline values: CDR1 LNHDA, CDR2 SQIVND (reference sequence).

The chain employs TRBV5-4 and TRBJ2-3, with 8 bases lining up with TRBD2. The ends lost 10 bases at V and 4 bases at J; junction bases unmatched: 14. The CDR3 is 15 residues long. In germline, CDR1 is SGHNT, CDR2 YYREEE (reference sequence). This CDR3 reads CAPSGGGRPADTQYF. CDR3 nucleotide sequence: TGTGCCCCGTCGGGAGGGGGGCGCCCCGCAGATACGCAGTATTTT.

CDR3 loop: CASSPGGISNTEAFF. CDR3 nucleotide sequence: TGTGCCAGCAGCCCGGGGGGTATATCGAACACTGAAGCTTTCTTT. The chain links TRBV7-8 to TRBJ1-1, with D perhaps matching TRBD1 (5 bases). Trimming shortened V by 5 bases and J by 1 base, and 14 bases separated the two germline ends. Germline V gene sequence: CDR1 SGHVS, CDR2 FQNEAQ. The CDR3 has 15 amino acids.

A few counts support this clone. The CDR3, as DNA: TGTGCCAGCAGCTTGCTTAGCGGGGGGAGGGCAGATACGCAGTATTTT. This sequence encodes CASSLLSGGRADTQYF. V is TRBV7-2 and J is TRBJ2-3; 10 nucleotides agree with TRBD2. The CDR3 covers 16 residues. Germline values: CDR1 SGHTA, CDR2 FQGNSA. J lost 4 bases, V lost 3 bases, and 7 bases had no gene match. The full variable domain, in which reference TRBV7-2 and TRBJ2-3 provide the parts outside the CDR3, is GAGVSQSPSNKVTEKGKDVELRCDPISGHTALYWYRQSLGQGLEFLIYFQGNSAPDKSGLPSDRFSAERTGGSVSTLTIQRTQQEDSAVYLCASSLLSGGRADTQYFGPGTRLTVL.

The CDR3 region has the DNA TGTGCCAGCAGCCCAGCCGCTGCGGGGGGGCGGGAGACCCAGTACTTC. Translation: CASSPAAAGGRETQYF. The chain recombines TRBV11-3 with TRBJ2-5; 9 bases map to TRBD2. V lost 5 bases, J lost 5 bases, and 12 bases stayed unmatched. Germline assignment: CDR1 SGHNT and CDR2 YENEEA. The CDR3 runs 16 residues.

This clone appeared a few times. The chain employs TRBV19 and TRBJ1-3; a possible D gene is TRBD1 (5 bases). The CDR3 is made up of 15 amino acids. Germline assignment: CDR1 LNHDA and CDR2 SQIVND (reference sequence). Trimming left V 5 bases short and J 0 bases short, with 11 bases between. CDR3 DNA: TGTGCCAGTAGTCGCGGAGGGGACTCTGGAAACACCATATATTTT. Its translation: CASSRGGDSGNTIYF.

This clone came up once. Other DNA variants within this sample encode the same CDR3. The CDR3 DNA sequence: TGTGCCAGCCGGGCAGATACAGATACGCAGTATTTT. This translates into CASRADTDTQYF. This chain connects TRBV2 to TRBJ2-3; no reliable D call. Germline V lookup: CDR1 SNHLY, CDR2 FYNNEI. The V end was cut by 8 bases, the J end by 3 bases, with 9 bases between. The CDR3 has 12 residues.

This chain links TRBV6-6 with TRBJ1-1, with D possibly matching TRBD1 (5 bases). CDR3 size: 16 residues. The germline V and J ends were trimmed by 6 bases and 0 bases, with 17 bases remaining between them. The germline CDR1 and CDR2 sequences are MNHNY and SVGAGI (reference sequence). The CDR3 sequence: CASSPTPQAMNTEAFF. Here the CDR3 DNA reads TGTGCCAGCAGCCCGACGCCACAGGCGATGAACACTGAAGCTTTCTTT.

The CDR3, as DNA: TGCGCCAGCACCAGGACAGGGCGGGGCGAGCAGTACTTC. Translation: CASTRTGRGEQYF. This chain links TRBV5-1 with TRBJ2-7; 8 nucleotides align to TRBD1. After removal of 6 bases from V and 6 bases from J, the junction contained 8 bases not matched to a gene. The CDR3 has 13 residues. Germline V gene lookup returns CDR1 SGHRS and CDR2 YFSETQ. Using reference TRBV5-1 and TRBJ2-7 for the parts outside the CDR3, the full variable domain is KAGVTQTPRYLIKTRGQQVTLSCSPISGHRSVSWYQQTPGQGLQFLFEYFSETQRNKGNFPGRFSGRQFSNSRSEMNVSTLELGDSALYLCASTRTGRGEQYFGPGTRLTVT.

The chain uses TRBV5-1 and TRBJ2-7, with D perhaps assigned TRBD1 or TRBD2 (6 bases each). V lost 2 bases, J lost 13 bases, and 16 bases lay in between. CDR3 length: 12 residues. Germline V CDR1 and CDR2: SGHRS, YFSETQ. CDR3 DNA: TGCGCCAGCAGCTTAGGGAGGACAGAGATCTACTTC. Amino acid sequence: CASSLGRTEIYF.

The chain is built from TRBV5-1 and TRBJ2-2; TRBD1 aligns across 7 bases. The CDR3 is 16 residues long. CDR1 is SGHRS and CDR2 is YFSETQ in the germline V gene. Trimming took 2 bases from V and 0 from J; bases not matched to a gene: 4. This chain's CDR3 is CASSLGGTANTGELFF. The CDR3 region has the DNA TGCGCCAGCAGCTTAGGGGGCACAGCGAACACCGGGGAGCTGTTTTTT.

The CDR3 bases are TGTGCCAGCAGCCCTTCGGACCCGAGAGGCTCTGGGGCCAACGTCCTGACTTTC. This translates into CASSPSDPRGSGANVLTF. The chain links TRBV7-3 to TRBJ2-6, with D unclear. V lost 5 bases and J lost 0, with 17 bases in between. Germline CDR1 is SGHTA and CDR2 is FQGTGA. The CDR3 sequence is 18 residues long.

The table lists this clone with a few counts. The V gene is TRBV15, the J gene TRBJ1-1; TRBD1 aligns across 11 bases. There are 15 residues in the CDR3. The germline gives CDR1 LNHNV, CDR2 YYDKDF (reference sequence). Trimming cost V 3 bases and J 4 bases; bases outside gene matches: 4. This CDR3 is CATSRYGTGGTEAFF. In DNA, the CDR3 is TGTGCCACCAGCAGGTACGGGACAGGGGGCACTGAAGCTTTCTTT.

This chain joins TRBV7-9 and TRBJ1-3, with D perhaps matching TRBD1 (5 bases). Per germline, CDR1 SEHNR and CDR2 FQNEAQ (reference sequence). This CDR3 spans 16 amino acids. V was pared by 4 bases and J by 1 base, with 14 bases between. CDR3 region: CASSWGRGLSGNTIYF. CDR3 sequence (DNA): TGTGCCAGCAGCTGGGGCCGGGGACTTTCTGGAAACACCATATATTTT.